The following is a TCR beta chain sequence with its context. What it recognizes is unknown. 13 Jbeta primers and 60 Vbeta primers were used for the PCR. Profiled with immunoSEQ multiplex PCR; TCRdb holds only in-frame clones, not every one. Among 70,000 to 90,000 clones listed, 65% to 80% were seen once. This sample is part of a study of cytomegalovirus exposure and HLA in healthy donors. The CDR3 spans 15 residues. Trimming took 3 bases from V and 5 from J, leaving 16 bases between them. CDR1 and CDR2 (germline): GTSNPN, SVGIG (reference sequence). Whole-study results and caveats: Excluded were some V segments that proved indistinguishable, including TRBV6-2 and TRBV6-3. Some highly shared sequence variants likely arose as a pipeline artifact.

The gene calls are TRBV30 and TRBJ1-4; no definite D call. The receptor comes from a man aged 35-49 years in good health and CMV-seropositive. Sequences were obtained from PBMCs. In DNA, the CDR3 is TGTGCCTGGAGGACGAGACTGCCAAGGAATGAAAAACTGTTTTTT. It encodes CAWRTRLPRNEKLFF.